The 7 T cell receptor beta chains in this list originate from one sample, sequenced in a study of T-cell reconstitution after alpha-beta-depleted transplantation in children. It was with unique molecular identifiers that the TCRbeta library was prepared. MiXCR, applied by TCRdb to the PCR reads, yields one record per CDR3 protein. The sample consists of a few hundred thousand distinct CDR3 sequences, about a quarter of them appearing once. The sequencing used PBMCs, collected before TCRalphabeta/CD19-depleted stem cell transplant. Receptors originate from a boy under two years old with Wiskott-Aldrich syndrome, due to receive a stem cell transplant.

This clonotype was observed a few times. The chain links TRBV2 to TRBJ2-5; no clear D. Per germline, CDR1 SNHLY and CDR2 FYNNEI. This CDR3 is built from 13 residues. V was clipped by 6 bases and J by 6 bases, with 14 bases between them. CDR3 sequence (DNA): TGTGCCAGCAGGATTGACACCCTTCAGACCCAGTACTTC. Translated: CASRIDTLQTQYF. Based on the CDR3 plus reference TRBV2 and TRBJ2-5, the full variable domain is EPEVTQTPSHQVTQMGQEVILRCVPISNHLYFYWYRQILGQKVEFLVSFYNNEISEKSEIFDDQFSVERPDGSNFTLKIRSTKLEDSAMYFCASRIDTLQTQYFGPGTRLLVL.

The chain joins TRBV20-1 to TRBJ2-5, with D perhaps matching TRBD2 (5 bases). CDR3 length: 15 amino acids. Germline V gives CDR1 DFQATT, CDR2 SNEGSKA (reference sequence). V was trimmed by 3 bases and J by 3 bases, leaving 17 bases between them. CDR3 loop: CSASDFGGWEETQYF. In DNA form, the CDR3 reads TGCAGTGCTAGCGACTTCGGCGGGTGGGAAGAGACCCAGTACTTC.

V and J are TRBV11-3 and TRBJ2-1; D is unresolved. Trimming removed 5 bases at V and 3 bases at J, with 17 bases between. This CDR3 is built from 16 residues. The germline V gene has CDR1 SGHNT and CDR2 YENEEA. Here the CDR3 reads CASSPPGGPDYNEQFF. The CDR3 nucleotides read TGTGCCAGCAGCCCCCCGGGTGGGCCGGACTACAATGAGCAGTTCTTC.

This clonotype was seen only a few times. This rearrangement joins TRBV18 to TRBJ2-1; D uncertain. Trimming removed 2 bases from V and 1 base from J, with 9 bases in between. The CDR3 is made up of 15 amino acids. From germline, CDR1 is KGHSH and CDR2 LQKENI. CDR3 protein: CASSPEVSSYNEQFF. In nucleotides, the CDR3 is TGTGCCAGCTCACCAGAGGTATCTTCCTACAATGAGCAGTTCTTC.

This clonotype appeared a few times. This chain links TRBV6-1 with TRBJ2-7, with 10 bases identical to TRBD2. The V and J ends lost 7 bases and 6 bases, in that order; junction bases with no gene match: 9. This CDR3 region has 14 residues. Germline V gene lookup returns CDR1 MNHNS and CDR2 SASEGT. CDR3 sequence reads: CASKELAGTAEQYF. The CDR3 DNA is TGTGCCAGCAAAGAACTAGCGGGAACGGCCGAGCAGTACTTC.

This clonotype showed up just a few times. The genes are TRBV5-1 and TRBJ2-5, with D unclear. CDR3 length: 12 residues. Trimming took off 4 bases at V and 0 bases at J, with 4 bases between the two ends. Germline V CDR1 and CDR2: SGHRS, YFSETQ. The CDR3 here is CASSIDQETQYF. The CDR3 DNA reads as TGCGCCAGCAGCATAGACCAAGAGACCCAGTACTTC.

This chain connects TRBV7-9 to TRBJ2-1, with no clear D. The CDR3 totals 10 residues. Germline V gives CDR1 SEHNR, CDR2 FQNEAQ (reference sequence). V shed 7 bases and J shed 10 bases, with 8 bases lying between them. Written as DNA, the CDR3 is TGTGCCAGCATGGCCGAGGAGCAGTTCTTC. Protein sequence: CASMAEEQFF.